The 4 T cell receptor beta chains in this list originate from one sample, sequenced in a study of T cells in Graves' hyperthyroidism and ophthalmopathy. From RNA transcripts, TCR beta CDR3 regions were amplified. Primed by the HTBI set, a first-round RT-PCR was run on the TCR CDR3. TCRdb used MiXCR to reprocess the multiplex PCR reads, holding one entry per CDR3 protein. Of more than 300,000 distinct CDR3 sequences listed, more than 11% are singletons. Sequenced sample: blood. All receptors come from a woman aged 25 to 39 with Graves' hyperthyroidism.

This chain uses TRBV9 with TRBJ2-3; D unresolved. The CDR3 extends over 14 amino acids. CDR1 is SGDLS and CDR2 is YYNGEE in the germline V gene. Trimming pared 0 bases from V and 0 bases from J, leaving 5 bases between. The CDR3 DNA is TGTGCCAGCAGCGTAGACCCTAGCACAGATACGCAGTATTTT. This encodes CASSVDPSTDTQYF.

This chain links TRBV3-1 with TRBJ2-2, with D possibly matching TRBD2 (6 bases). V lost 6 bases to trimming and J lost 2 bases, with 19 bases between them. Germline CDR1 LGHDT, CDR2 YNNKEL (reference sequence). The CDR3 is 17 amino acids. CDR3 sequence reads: CASRDDLARGNTGELFF. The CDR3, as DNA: TGTGCCAGCAGAGACGATCTAGCGAGGGGAAACACCGGGGAGCTGTTTTTT.

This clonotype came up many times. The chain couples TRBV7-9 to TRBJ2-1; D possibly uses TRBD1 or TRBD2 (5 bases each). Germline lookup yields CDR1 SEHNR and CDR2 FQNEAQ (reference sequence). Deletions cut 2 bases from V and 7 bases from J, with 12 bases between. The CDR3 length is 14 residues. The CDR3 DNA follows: TGTGCCAGCAGCTTATTGAGGGGTTTGAATGAGCAGTTCTTC. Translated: CASSLLRGLNEQFF.

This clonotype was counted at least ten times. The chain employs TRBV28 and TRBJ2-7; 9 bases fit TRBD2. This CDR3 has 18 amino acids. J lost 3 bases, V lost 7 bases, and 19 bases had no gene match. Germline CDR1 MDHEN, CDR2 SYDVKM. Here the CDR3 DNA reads TGTGCCAGCACCATGACGGGAGTTAGCGGGAGTGGCGGCTACGAGCAGTACTTC. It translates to CASTMTGVSGSGGYEQYF.